Here is one TCR beta chain with its context. Original handling: For nucleated cells, counts were estimated from reference gene primer amplification. Assay used: immunoSEQ multiplex PCR; TCRdb lists only in-frame clones, some missing. V and J calls and clone size are given by that table; D and trimming were obtained from the DNA. The sample holds 250,000 to 300,000 clones, 85% to 90% seen once. In germline, CDR1 is ENHRY, CDR2 SYGVKD. Losses at the gene ends were 8 bases for V and 6 bases for J; bases not matched to a gene: 7. The CDR3 covers 13 residues. This sample is drawn from a study of blood T cell repertoires in COVID-19. Across the whole study: There were acute and convalescent COVID-19 samples, and they came from the United States, Italy and Spain. The cDNA or gDNA used as material had been derived from T cells, B-cell-depleted T cells, or PBMCs.

This chain links TRBV10-3 with TRBJ2-7; TRBD1 aligns across 10 bases. The clonotype was recovered from a woman in her thirties or forties who had recovered from COVID-19. Material: peripheral blood. The CDR3 DNA reads as TGTGCCATCCGGGGACAGGGGTGGTTCGAGCAGTACTTC. This gives the protein CAIRGQGWFEQYF.